The next 23 T cell receptor beta chains were all read from a single sample in a study of blood T cell repertoires in COVID-19. Assay: immunoSEQ multiplex PCR; the TCRdb copy retains only in-frame clones and omits some. The sample lists over 350,000 clones, roughly 90% seen once, with more than 4% in the top ten. Sequenced: peripheral blood. The receptor set was obtained from a woman aged 25 to 45 with acute or convalescent COVID-19.

J is TRBJ2-5 and V is TRBV7-2, with 9 bases aligning to TRBD2. CDR3 length: 16 residues. The V segment lost 5 bases and the J segment 5 bases; nucleotides outside the gene matches: 12. Germline loops: CDR1 SGHTA, CDR2 FQGNSA. Here the CDR3 reads CASSGGGGADEETQYF. In nucleotides, the CDR3 is TGTGCCAGCAGCGGCGGCGGGGGGGCCGACGAGGAGACCCAGTACTTC.

The J gene is TRBJ2-1, the V gene TRBV5-4, with D perhaps matching TRBD2 (5 bases). Germline loops: CDR1 SGHNT, CDR2 YYREEE (reference sequence). This CDR3 contains 13 residues. The V end was cut by 3 bases, the J end by 3 bases, with 7 bases between. CDR3 DNA: TGTGCCAGCAGCTCCCGGGACTACAATGAGCAGTTCTTC. Its protein product is CASSSRDYNEQFF.

The chain is built from TRBV10-2 and TRBJ2-7, with a possible D match to TRBD1 (7 bases). This CDR3 is built from 16 residues. Germline V gene lookup returns CDR1 WSHSY and CDR2 SAAADI. The ends were cut back, 1 base at V and 2 bases at J, with 15 bases in the middle. CDR3 bases: TGCGCCAGCAGTGAGTGGCAGGGGGGACAGACCTACGAGCAGTACTTC. Translation: CASSEWQGGQTYEQYF.

This chain uses TRBV5-1 with TRBJ2-6; 9 nucleotides match TRBD1. J was trimmed by 1 base and V by 5 bases; bases with no gene match: 7. The CDR3 covers 17 residues. Germline V lookup: CDR1 SGHRS, CDR2 YFSETQ. The CDR3 sequence is CASRQGQGSSGANVLTF. As DNA, the CDR3 is TGCGCCAGCAGACAGGGACAGGGTTCATCTGGGGCCAACGTCCTGACTTTC.

A single count supports this clone. The chain employs TRBV6-4 and TRBJ2-7; 7 positions match TRBD1. V shed 6 bases and J 2 bases; nucleotides not matched to a gene: 10. The V gene's germline CDR1 is MRHNA and CDR2 SNTAGT. This CDR3 has 15 residues. The CDR3 sequence is CASSHPDRETYEQYF. CDR3 coding DNA: TGTGCCAGCAGCCACCCTGACAGGGAAACCTACGAGCAGTACTTC.

The chain has TRBV5-1 and TRBJ2-1; a weak D match, TRBD1 (6 bases). The germline V and J ends were trimmed by 0 bases and 12 bases, with 25 bases remaining between them. Germline CDR1 and CDR2: SGHRS and YFSETQ. The CDR3 covers 17 residues. In DNA form, the CDR3 reads TGCGCCAGCAGCTTGGCCTTTAACCGGGACACGGTATCCGGGCAGTTCTTC. Amino acid sequence: CASSLAFNRDTVSGQFF.

This clone was seen a single time. This chain joins TRBV28 and TRBJ2-1; TRBD1 matches 8 bases. The germline V gene encodes CDR1 MDHEN and CDR2 SYDVKM. Trimming removed 3 bases from V and 0 bases from J; junction bases left unmatched: 13. This CDR3 spans 19 amino acids. CDR3 amino acids: CASSFRTGPMGYSYNEQFF. The CDR3 bases are TGTGCCAGCAGTTTCAGGACAGGGCCGATGGGGTACTCCTACAATGAGCAGTTCTTC.

V and J are TRBV12-5 and TRBJ2-4; D is possibly TRBD1 (6 bases). The CDR3 consists of 15 residues. Germline CDR1 and CDR2: LGHNT and FRNRAP. Trimming removed 6 bases at V and 0 bases at J, with 12 bases between. The CDR3 loop reads CASGGRGLAKNIQYF. The CDR3 DNA sequence: TGTGCTAGTGGGGGAAGGGGGTTAGCCAAAAACATTCAGTACTTC.

The chain couples TRBV19 to TRBJ2-7, with D possibly matching TRBD2 (5 bases). The CDR3 consists of 14 residues. With 0 bases removed from V and 2 bases from J, the gap between germline ends came to 8 bases. Germline loops: CDR1 LNHDA, CDR2 SQIVND (reference sequence). This CDR3 is CASSIDEGPYEQYF. The DNA of the CDR3 is TGTGCCAGTAGTATAGATGAGGGCCCCTACGAGCAGTACTTC.

V usage is TRBV5-1 and J usage is TRBJ2-7; 9 nucleotides match TRBD1. V trimming: 4 bases; J trimming: 2 bases; junction bases outside the gene matches: 7. CDR3 length: 15 amino acids. Germline V gene data show CDR1 as SGHRS and CDR2 as YFSETQ. The CDR3 DNA is TGCGCCAGCAGCCTAACAGGGGGCCCCACCTACGAGCAGTACTTC. Translation gives CASSLTGGPTYEQYF. Complete variable domain (other parts from reference TRBV5-1 and TRBJ2-7): KAGVTQTPRYLIKTRGQQVTLSCSPISGHRSVSWYQQTPGQGLQFLFEYFSETQRNKGNFPGRFSGRQFSNSRSEMNVSTLELGDSALYLCASSLTGGPTYEQYFGPGTRLTVT.

The rearrangement uses TRBV3-1 (or the pseudogene TRBV3-2) and TRBJ2-5, with 13 bases fitting TRBD2. J was trimmed by 5 bases and V by 5 bases; bases with no gene match: 8. The CDR3 extends over 16 amino acids. Germline CDR1 is LGHDT and CDR2 is YNNKEL (reference sequence). CDR3 nucleotides: TGTGCCAGCAGCGCGCGGACTAGCGGGGGTAGGGAGACCCAGTACTTC. It is translated as CASSARTSGGRETQYF.

This clone appeared once. This sequence joins TRBV6-2 or TRBV6-3 and TRBJ2-2; 11 bases are a match to TRBD1. CDR3 length equals 17 residues. The V gene end was trimmed by 8 bases and the J gene end by 4 bases; junction bases not matched to a gene: 12. Germline V lookup: CDR1 MNHEY, CDR2 SVGEGT. The CDR3 loop reads CASGSDRGRGSTGELFF. The DNA of the CDR3 is TGTGCCAGCGGTTCGGACAGGGGGCGCGGGTCCACCGGGGAGCTGTTTTTT.

V and J are TRBV28 and TRBJ2-6; 11 bases map to TRBD1. V lost 2 bases, J lost 1 base, and 4 bases stayed unmatched. Germline CDR1 MDHEN, CDR2 SYDVKM. CDR3 length: 18 residues. CDR3 in amino acids: CASSLMGQGESGANVLTF. CDR3 coding DNA: TGTGCCAGCAGTTTAATGGGACAGGGGGAATCTGGGGCCAACGTCCTGACTTTC.

The rearrangement uses TRBV15 and TRBJ1-4; possibly TRBD1 for D (6 bases). V was trimmed by 6 bases and J by 6 bases, leaving 14 bases between them. Per germline, CDR1 LNHNV and CDR2 YYDKDF (reference sequence). The CDR3 sequence is 14 residues long. Written as DNA, the CDR3 is TGTGCCACCAGGGAGACAGGAAAGTATGAAAAACTGTTTTTT. It encodes CATRETGKYEKLFF.

This clone has a single count. The sample carries other DNA sequences with the same CDR3. The J gene is TRBJ2-5, the V gene TRBV5-1; D is unresolved. Germline V lookup: CDR1 SGHRS, CDR2 YFSETQ. With 0 bases removed from V and 4 bases from J, the gap between germline ends came to 7 bases. The CDR3 covers 13 residues. This CDR3 reads CASSLGPGETQYF. CDR3 bases: TGCGCCAGCAGCTTGGGTCCGGGAGAGACCCAGTACTTC. Using reference TRBV5-1 and TRBJ2-5 for the parts outside the CDR3, the full variable domain is KAGVTQTPRYLIKTRGQQVTLSCSPISGHRSVSWYQQTPGQGLQFLFEYFSETQRNKGNFPGRFSGRQFSNSRSEMNVSTLELGDSALYLCASSLGPGETQYFGPGTRLLVL.

The chain's CDR3 is CASSLTRSGTEKETQYF. CDR3 DNA sequence: TGTGCCAGCAGTTTGACTCGGTCCGGGACAGAAAAAGAGACCCAGTACTTC. The chain couples TRBV28 to TRBJ2-5; TRBD1 matches at 7 bases. The J segment lost 3 bases and the V segment lost 3 bases, leaving 13 bases of the junction unmatched. Germline V gives CDR1 MDHEN, CDR2 SYDVKM. This CDR3 has 17 residues.

The chain has TRBV2 and TRBJ2-1, with 8 bases matching TRBD1. CDR3 size: 15 residues. V shed 6 bases and J 0 bases; nucleotides not matched to a gene: 4. CDR1 and CDR2 (germline): SNHLY, FYNNEI. The CDR3 DNA reads TGTGCCAGCAGGTTAGACAGGGGCTCCTACAATGAGCAGTTCTTC. Amino acids: CASRLDRGSYNEQFF.

This chain joins TRBV13 and TRBJ2-7, with 8 bases matching TRBD2. The CDR3 extends over 15 amino acids. The V segment lost 1 base and the J segment 1 base; nucleotides outside the gene matches: 3. Germline V gives CDR1 PRHDT, CDR2 FYEKMQ (reference sequence). This CDR3 is CASSLAGTSSYEQYF. CDR3 bases: TGTGCCAGCAGCTTAGCCGGGACTAGTTCCTACGAGCAGTACTTC.

This clone was detected only a few times. The chain combines TRBV2 with TRBJ2-2; a possible D gene is TRBD1 (5 bases). Germline loops: CDR1 SNHLY, CDR2 FYNNEI. The V end was cut by 8 bases, the J end by 2 bases, with 12 bases between. This CDR3 has 14 amino acids. CDR3 in amino acids: CASQGIPNTGELFF. The CDR3 nucleotides are TGTGCCAGCCAGGGAATCCCTAACACCGGGGAGCTGTTTTTT.

CDR3 region: CASSLMEGAEAFF. The CDR3 coding sequence is TGTGCCAGCAGCTTAATGGAGGGTGCTGAAGCTTTCTTT. The chain carries TRBV7-3 and TRBJ1-1; D uncertain. Trimming took off 1 base at V and 6 bases at J, with 9 bases between the two ends. CDR1 and CDR2 (germline): SGHTA, FQGTGA. This CDR3 region has 13 residues.

In this sample, this clone turned up once. This sequence joins TRBV5-1 and TRBJ2-1, with D perhaps matching TRBD2 (6 bases). The V and J ends lost 4 bases and 8 bases respectively, with 13 bases between them. Germline lookup yields CDR1 SGHRS and CDR2 YFSETQ. The CDR3 runs 13 residues. CDR3: CASSTRGGDEQFF. The CDR3 region has the DNA TGCGCCAGCAGCACCCGGGGAGGCGATGAGCAGTTCTTC.

The chain employs TRBV10-3 and TRBJ1-2; D is ambiguous. The CDR3 is 14 residues long. CDR1 is ENHRY and CDR2 is SYGVKD in the germline V gene. The V end lost 9 bases, the J end lost 4 bases, and 18 bases lay between the germline ends. The CDR3 nucleotides read TGTGCCATTCTCGAGGCACTCGGCGCCTATGGCTACACCTTC. As protein: CAILEALGAYGYTF.

The chain employs TRBV20-1 and TRBJ2-1; no firm D call. The CDR3 runs to 11 residues. Germline loops: CDR1 DFQATT, CDR2 SNEGSKA (reference sequence). V was pared by 4 bases and J by 4 bases, with 5 bases between. This chain's CDR3 is CSAIPYNEQFF. The CDR3 region has the DNA TGCAGTGCTATCCCTTACAATGAGCAGTTCTTC.